A single sample is the source of the 12 T cell receptor beta chains below, sequenced in a study of OX40 agonist ivuxolimab in advanced cancers. Some clones are missing from TCRdb's copy, which holds only in-frame ones; the method was immunoSEQ multiplex PCR. This sample has 20,000 to 25,000 clones, with approximately 89% found just once. This sample comprised CD4+ or CD8+ T cells sorted from blood, obtained in a trial of the OX40 agonist ivuxolimab. The receptors come from an adult with an advanced solid tumor such as melanoma, head and neck, liver or kidney cancer.

The rearrangement links TRBV6-1 to TRBJ2-7; D possibly corresponds to TRBD2 (5 bases). V was clipped by 5 bases and J by 7 bases, with 15 bases between them. CDR3 length equals 13 residues. Germline V gene data show CDR1 as MNHNS and CDR2 as SASEGT. The CDR3 DNA follows: TGTGCCAGCAGTCCGTCCCGCTGGAGGGAGCAGTACTTC. Its translation: CASSPSRWREQYF.

V usage is TRBV27 and J usage is TRBJ1-5; D is perhaps TRBD1 (5 bases). V lost 2 bases and J 0 bases, leaving 8 bases between the germline ends. From germline, CDR1 is MNHEY and CDR2 SMNVEV (reference sequence). CDR3 length: 15 amino acids. CDR3: CASSLGGNSNQPQHF. The CDR3, as DNA: TGTGCCAGCAGTTTAGGGGGGAATAGCAATCAGCCCCAGCATTTT.

This chain links TRBV19 with TRBJ2-1; D uncertain. V was shortened by 5 bases and J by 2 bases, with 4 bases between the two germline ends. The CDR3 contains 12 residues. CDR1 is LNHDA, CDR2 SQIVND, per germline (reference sequence). The CDR3: CASSRAYNEQFF. CDR3 in DNA: TGTGCCAGTAGTCGGGCCTACAATGAGCAGTTCTTC. Full variable domain (missing parts from reference TRBV19 and TRBJ2-1): DGGITQSPKYLFRKEGQNVTLSCEQNLNHDAMYWYRQDPGQGLRLIYYSQIVNDFQKGDIAEGYSVSREKKESFPLTVTSAQKNPTAFYLCASSRAYNEQFFGPGTRLTVL.

The chain has TRBV19 and TRBJ2-2; D gene ambiguous. The germline V gene has CDR1 LNHDA and CDR2 SQIVND (reference sequence). The CDR3 loop spans 13 amino acids. Trimming took off 5 bases at V and 4 bases at J, with 8 bases between the two ends. The CDR3 DNA follows: TGTGCCAGTAGTGGTTGGACCACCGGGGAGCTGTTTTTT. This translates into CASSGWTTGELFF.

About this clone itself: This sample includes further DNA sequences coding for the same CDR3. The CDR3 loop is CASSETSGGADTQYF. CDR3 nucleotide sequence: TGTGCCAGCAGTGAGACTAGCGGGGGGGCAGATACGCAGTATTTT. This chain joins TRBV6-1 and TRBJ2-3; TRBD2 matches at 14 bases. Germline V gives CDR1 MNHNS, CDR2 SASEGT. The CDR3 loop spans 15 amino acids. V lost 3 bases and J lost 4; bases outside the gene matches: 0.

The chain joins TRBV7-8 to TRBJ2-2; 9 nucleotides match TRBD2. The germline CDR1 and CDR2 sequences are SGHVS and FQNEAQ. The CDR3 consists of 15 residues. V lost 6 bases and J lost 5; bases outside the gene matches: 7. CDR3 sequence: CASSQLAGGTGELFF. The CDR3 nucleotides are TGTGCCAGCAGTCAACTAGCGGGCGGGACCGGGGAGCTGTTTTTT.

The chain employs TRBV7-9 and TRBJ2-7; D may be TRBD1 or TRBD2 (5 bases each). Germline CDR1 and CDR2: SEHNR and FQNEAQ (reference sequence). The CDR3 runs 13 residues. V dropped 1 base and J dropped 3 bases, with 7 bases sitting between them. This CDR3 is CASSLDGGYEQYF. CDR3 sequence (DNA): TGTGCCAGCAGCTTAGATGGGGGCTACGAGCAGTACTTC.

The chain employs TRBV4-1 and TRBJ2-7, with D possibly TRBD1 on 5 matching bases. The V gene's germline CDR1 is MGHRA and CDR2 YSYEKL. CDR3 size: 15 residues. V was trimmed by 0 bases and J by 6 bases, leaving 15 bases between them. DNA of the CDR3: TGCGCCAGCAGCCAAGATCGGATTAGGGGTGGCGAGCAGTACTTC. It yields the protein CASSQDRIRGGEQYF.

The chain recombines TRBV5-4 with TRBJ2-3; 8 bases agree with TRBD1. The CDR3 spans 16 residues. V shed 1 base, J shed 6 bases, and the junction held 10 bases outside the gene matches. Germline CDR1 is SGHNT and CDR2 is YYREEE (reference sequence). The CDR3 loop reads CASSLSPGGSLDTQYF. The CDR3 DNA follows: TGTGCCAGCAGCTTGAGCCCAGGGGGCTCGTTGGATACGCAGTATTTT.

The V gene is TRBV4-1, the J gene TRBJ2-1, with D perhaps being TRBD1 or TRBD2 (5 bases each). Germline V lookup: CDR1 MGHRA, CDR2 YSYEKL. This CDR3 has 15 residues. V lost 2 bases, J lost 0 bases, and 8 bases lay in between. CDR3 region: CASSQYGGSYNEQFF. The CDR3 nucleotides read TGCGCCAGCAGCCAATATGGGGGCTCCTACAATGAGCAGTTCTTC.

V gene TRBV4-1 combines with J gene TRBJ1-6; D gene uncertain. Trimming shortened V by 0 bases and J by 0 bases, and 9 bases separated the two germline ends. The CDR3 totals 17 residues. Germline lookup yields CDR1 MGHRA and CDR2 YSYEKL. CDR3 residues: CASSQDHPNSYNSPLHF. CDR3 in DNA: TGCGCCAGCAGCCAAGATCACCCTAACTCCTATAATTCACCCCTCCACTTT.

The chain combines TRBV7-6 with TRBJ1-3; D unresolved. V was trimmed by 8 bases and J by 2 bases, leaving 7 bases between them. Germline assignment: CDR1 SGHVS and CDR2 FNYEAQ. The CDR3 contains 12 residues. CDR3 nucleotides: TGTGCCAGCGGCTGGCCTGGAAACACCATATATTTT. Residues: CASGWPGNTIYF.